This T cell receptor beta chain was captured in a study of molecular identifiers for immune sequencing clone quantification listed by TCRdb under 2018. For context, the study as a whole: In a replicate experiment, RNA from roughly 21,000 or 96,000 naive CD8 T cells was split into five aliquots, four of which were sequenced. CD8 T cells were used in a methods study to benchmark molecular-identifier clustering-based TCR repertoire sequencing (MIDCIRS) and TCR RNA copy counting.

Library prep was done by PCR. Sequencing instrument: Illumina HiSeq 4000. Bulk TCR libraries were prepared as previously described, using TCR primers listed in Table S5. The Qiagen AllPrep DNA/RNA kit was used to purify total RNA. Before analysis, reads from multiple sequencing runs of the same library were pooled. The paper's data handling went like this. Reads were retained only if their TCR constant sequence matched exactly, and those retained reads were trimmed to 150 nt and grouped according to their 12-nt molecular barcodes. Reads in each barcode group were sub-clustered using a 15% Levenshtein threshold, and a quality-weighted consensus sequence was built for each RNA molecule. Non-functional sequences were removed, as were lower-count sequences one edit away from another. On the basis of fitting two negative binomial distributions, barcode sub-clusters with fewer than 20% of the maximum read count were discarded. In TCRdb, the public reads were trimmed at Q25 with fastp and aligned with MiXCR, with productive beta chains retained. One record per CDR3 amino acid sequence lists the most common genes and DNA. Clone size and V and J calls follow TCRdb, not the original study. The sample includes some 320,000 distinct CDR3 sequences, with roughly a fifth observed a single time. The ten largest clonotypes hold more than 0.8% of the sample.

Libraries of naive CD8 T cells were generated from roughly 21,000 to 960,000 sorted cells, with 10%, 30% or 50% of the purified RNA used. On a BD FACSAria II, naive CD8 T cells were FACS-sorted as CD8+CD4-CCR7+CD45RA+ and collected into RLT Plus buffer. Nine to eleven TCR copies' worth of Jurkat RNA were spiked into roughly 17,000-1,100,000 naive CD8 T cell samples to test detection sensitivity. CD8 T cells were enriched with RosetteSep CD8+ T Cell Enrichment Cocktail and Ficoll-Paque, followed by ACK red cell lysis. In regard to this clonotype: This clone's antigen is unknown. A read error may be the cause here, since a much bigger clone is one base away.

V drops 1 base and J drops 2 bases, leaving 6 bases in between. The germline V gene gives CDR1 as MGHRA and CDR2 as YSYEKL. The CDR3 measures 15 amino acids from cysteine to phenylalanine. Only CDR3 DNA remains: 45 bases, in frame from the first base. What the authors observed across the whole study: In CMV-specific effector cells, clones with more than 20 RNA copies accounted for over 99% of molecules, whereas in naive cells such clones accounted for under 1%. About 3 recovered TCR RNA copies per cell were obtained by modeling, versus roughly 9.1 by digital PCR, implying a capture efficiency of about 30%. Spiked-in Jurkat TCR RNA equal to a single cell's worth was reported to be detectable even within 1,100,000 naive CD8 T cells. Identical TCR molecules sharing a barcode could cause highly expanded clone sizes to be underestimated. Spiked-in Jurkat TCR RNA (approximately 10 copies' worth), which is not part of the donor repertoire, was contained in the naive libraries. Without barcode sub-clustering, chimeric consensus sequences inflated TCR diversity; chimeras reached as high as 47%.

The sequence joins TRBV4-1 to TRBJ1-6; too little of a D gene remains to name it. The material sequenced was naive CD8+ T cells from blood, with Jurkat cell RNA spiked in. What the cell subset or site label conveys for this sample: FACS-sorted CD8+CD4-CCR7+CD45RA+ naive T cells. The clonotype comes from a human donor in good health. Some libraries in this study had Jurkat cell RNA spiked in. The nucleotide sequence is TGCGCCAGCAGCCAAGGAGCGCCCTATAATTCACCCCTCCACTTT. This yields the protein CASSQGAPYNSPLHF.